This T cell receptor (beta chain) was recorded in a study of identical twins. Study observations and caveats: Abundant cord blood beta clonotypes carried fewer insertions; memory repertoires showed none. Low generation probability was overrepresented in out-of-frame alpha sequences shared by twins. For zero-insertion analyses, partial confounding could come from invariant MAIT and iNKT cells.

This clonotype has just a few counts. Its antigen is unidentified. V shed 3 bases, J shed 3 bases, and the junction held 6 bases outside the gene matches. This CDR3 spans 16 amino acids. It was template switching that added a universal primer site, and there were unique molecular identifiers on the cDNA. A single record per CDR3 protein comes from TCRdb applying MiXCR to the 5' RACE reads. This table has roughly 1,500,000 distinct CDR3 sequences, around a third appearing once. The specimen sequenced was cord blood. The TCR was taken from a newborn girl in good health. This rearrangement joins TRBV12-3 or TRBV12-4 to TRBJ1-5, with 9 bases identical to TRBD1. The CDR3 spells CASSFPRQGDNQPQHF. CDR3 in DNA: TGTGCCAGCAGTTTCCCACGACAGGGGGACAATCAGCCCCAGCATTTT.